A selection of T cell receptor beta chains follows, all from one sample in a study of blood T cell repertoires in COVID-19. The protocol was immunoSEQ multiplex PCR, while the TCRdb copy is restricted to in-frame clones and leaves out a portion. In the table there are some 130,000 clones, 90% of which are singletons. What was sequenced was peripheral blood. All receptors derive from a man aged 45-65 years with active COVID-19. CDR3s include the opening cysteine and the closing phenylalanine or tryptophan. The order of the fields is D gene, J gene, V gene, clone size, CDR3 protein, CDR3 DNA. D genes are given only for firm matches. Clone size, where shown, is once, few, many, or a class for clones that have expanded.

D: .
J: TRBJ2-7
V: TRBV5-1
size: .
CDR3: CASSLGGTSSYEQYF
DNA: TGCGCCAGCAGCTTGGGTGGGACATCTTCCTACGAGCAGTACTTC

D: .
J: TRBJ1-3
V: TRBV7-2
size: .
CDR3: CASSLGANPSGNTIYF
DNA: TGTGCCAGCAGCTTAGGGGCCAATCCCTCTGGAAACACCATATATTTT

D: TRBD2
J: TRBJ2-3
V: TRBV24-1
size: .
CDR3: CATSEIAGGTDTQYF
DNA: TGTGCCACCAGTGAGATAGCGGGAGGGACAGATACGCAGTATTTT

D: .
J: TRBJ1-2
V: TRBV9
size: .
CDR3: CASSALKEGSYGYTF
DNA: TGTGCCAGCAGCGCACTAAAAGAGGGTTCCTATGGCTACACCTTC

D: TRBD1
J: TRBJ2-6
V: TRBV20-1
size: .
CDR3: CSASRQGASGANVLTF
DNA: TGCAGTGCTAGTAGGCAGGGGGCCTCTGGGGCCAACGTCCTGACTTTC

D: TRBD1
J: TRBJ2-3
V: TRBV4-2
size: .
CDR3: CASSQGPSGGTGTDTQYF
DNA: TGTGCCAGCAGCCAAGGGCCTTCAGGGGGAACTGGTACAGATACGCAGTATTTT

D: .
J: TRBJ1-2
V: TRBV2
size: .
CDR3: CASSRTEANYGYTF
DNA: TGTGCCAGCAGTAGAACAGAAGCTAACTATGGCTACACCTTC

D: TRBD1
J: TRBJ1-4
V: TRBV4-1
size: few
CDR3: CASSQGQGAEKLFF
DNA: TGCGCCAGCAGCCAAGGGCAGGGGGCAGAAAAACTGTTTTTT

D: TRBD1
J: TRBJ1-1
V: TRBV5-1
size: .
CDR3: CASSGGTAVNTEAFF
DNA: TGCGCCAGCAGCGGGGGGACAGCGGTGAACACTGAAGCTTTCTTT

D: .
J: TRBJ1-1
V: TRBV3-1/TRBV3-2
size: .
CDR3: CASSQASLRGTEAFF
DNA: TGTGCCAGCAGCCAAGCCTCTCTCAGGGGCACTGAAGCTTTCTTT

D: TRBD1
J: TRBJ1-2
V: TRBV2
size: once
CDR3: CASSRDSSSYGYTF
DNA: TGTGCCAGCAGTAGGGACAGTTCTAGCTATGGCTACACCTTC

D: TRBD2
J: TRBJ2-1
V: TRBV18
size: .
CDR3: CASSPLSLAGYNEQFF
DNA: TGTGCCAGCTCACCACTCTCACTAGCGGGATACAATGAGCAGTTCTTC

D: .
J: TRBJ1-2
V: TRBV5-4
size: .
CDR3: CASSLATPGHYGYTF
DNA: TGTGCCAGCAGCTTGGCTACCCCTGGGCACTATGGCTACACCTTC

D: TRBD1
J: TRBJ1-6
V: TRBV4-1
size: .
CDR3: CASSQSGQGNSPLHF
DNA: TGCGCCAGCAGCCAATCGGGACAGGGTAATTCACCCCTCCACTTT

D: .
J: TRBJ1-2
V: TRBV6-5
size: .
CDR3: CASSYSVWGRYGYTF
DNA: TGTGCCAGCAGTTACTCGGTCTGGGGCAGATATGGCTACACCTTC

D: .
J: TRBJ1-5
V: TRBV18
size: many
CDR3: CASSPTENQPQHF
DNA: TGTGCCAGCTCACCTACAGAAAATCAGCCCCAGCATTTT

D: .
J: TRBJ2-7
V: TRBV18
size: .
CDR3: CASSYSSSYEQYF
DNA: TGTGCCAGCTCTTACAGCAGCTCCTACGAGCAGTACTTC

D: .
J: TRBJ2-1
V: TRBV9
size: .
CDR3: CASSVVGGNDGAQFF
DNA: TGTGCCAGCAGCGTAGTAGGAGGGAATGACGGTGCGCAGTTCTTC

D: .
J: TRBJ1-2
V: TRBV2
size: .
CDR3: CASSEYRVGYTF
DNA: TGTGCCAGCAGTGAATACAGGGTTGGCTACACCTTC

D: TRBD2
J: TRBJ2-4
V: TRBV3-1/TRBV3-2
size: .
CDR3: CASSQGGGDIQYF
DNA: TGTGCCAGCAGCCAAGGGGGGGGAGACATTCAGTACTTC

D: TRBD2
J: TRBJ2-1
V: TRBV19
size: .
CDR3: CASSIAGGSFYNEQFF
DNA: TGTGCCAGTAGTATAGCTGGCGGGAGTTTTTACAATGAGCAGTTCTTC

D: TRBD1
J: TRBJ1-1
V: TRBV2
size: .
CDR3: CASRRDSTNTEAFF
DNA: TGTGCCAGCAGAAGGGACAGCACAAACACTGAAGCTTTCTTT

D: TRBD2
J: TRBJ2-5
V: TRBV5-1
size: .
CDR3: CASSKGTSGSHETQYF
DNA: TGCGCCAGCAGCAAAGGGACTAGCGGGAGTCACGAGACCCAGTACTTC

D: .
J: TRBJ1-5
V: TRBV7-9
size: .
CDR3: CASSVGGGNQPQHF
DNA: TGTGCCAGCAGCGTGGGAGGTGGGAATCAGCCCCAGCATTTT

D: .
J: TRBJ2-3
V: TRBV29-1
size: .
CDR3: CSADTRGKEYF
DNA: TGCAGCGCTGACACCAGGGGTAAGGAGTATTTT